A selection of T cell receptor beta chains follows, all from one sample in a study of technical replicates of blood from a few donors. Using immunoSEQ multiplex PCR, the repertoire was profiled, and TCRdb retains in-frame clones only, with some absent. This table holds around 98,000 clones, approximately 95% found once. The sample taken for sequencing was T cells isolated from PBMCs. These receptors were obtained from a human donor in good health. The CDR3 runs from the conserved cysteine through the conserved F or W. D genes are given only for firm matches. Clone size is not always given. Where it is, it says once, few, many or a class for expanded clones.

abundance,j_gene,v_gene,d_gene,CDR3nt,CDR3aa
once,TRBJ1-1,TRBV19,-,TGTGCCAGCGGGAGGGAAGCTTTCTTT,CASGREAFF
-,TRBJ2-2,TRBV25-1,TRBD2,TGTGCCAGCAGCCACGGGGGGGACCCCGGGGAGGGGGAGCTGTTTTTT,CASSHGGDPGEGELFF
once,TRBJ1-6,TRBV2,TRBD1,TGTGCCAGCAACCGACTCCGGGACAGTTCACCCCTCCACTTT,CASNRLRDSSPLHF
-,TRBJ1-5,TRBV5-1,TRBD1,TGCGCCAGCAGCTTGCGACAGGGCATGAAGCCCCAGCATTTT,CASSLRQGMKPQHF
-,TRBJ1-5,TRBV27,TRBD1,TGTGCCAGCAGTCGGACAGGCAATAGCAATCAGCCCCAGCATTTT,CASSRTGNSNQPQHF
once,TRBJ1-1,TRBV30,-,TGTGCCTGGAGTGTACAGGGCAGGGGCAACACTGAAGCTTTCTTT,CAWSVQGRGNTEAFF
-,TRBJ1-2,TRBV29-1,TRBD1,TGCAGCGTGGGTACAGGGGCCTATGGCTACACCTTC,CSVGTGAYGYTF
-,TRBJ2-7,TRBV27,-,TGTGCCAGCAGTTTTCGGGTTAGGCACGAGCAGTACTTC,CASSFRVRHEQYF
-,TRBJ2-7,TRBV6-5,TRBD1,TGTGCCAGCAGTAACCTAACAGGGGGGCTCTACGAGCAGTACTTC,CASSNLTGGLYEQYF
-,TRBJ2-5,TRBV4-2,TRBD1,TGTGCCAGCAGCCAGGGGACAGGGCGATACGAGACCCAGTACTTC,CASSQGTGRYETQYF
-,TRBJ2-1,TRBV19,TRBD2,TGTGCCAGTAGTGTCAATAGCGGGATCGAGGAGCAGTTCTTC,CASSVNSGIEEQFF
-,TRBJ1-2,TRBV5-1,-,TGCGCCAGCAGCCCGGACGGACAGCCCTATGGCTACACCTTC,CASSPDGQPYGYTF
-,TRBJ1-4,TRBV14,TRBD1,TGTGCCAGCAGCCAATCAGGGGGAGGTGAAAAACTGTTTTTT,CASSQSGGGEKLFF
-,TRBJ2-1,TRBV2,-,TGTGCCAGCAGCGACGGCGGGGCAGGCTTGGATGAGCAGTTCTTC,CASSDGGAGLDEQFF
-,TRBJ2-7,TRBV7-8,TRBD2,TGTGCCAGCAGCCCAGGCACGGCGGGGGGTACCTACGAGCAGTACTTC,CASSPGTAGGTYEQYF
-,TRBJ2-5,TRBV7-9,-,TGTGCCAGCAGCTTAGATGGAGGGCAGGAGACCCAGTACTTC,CASSLDGGQETQYF
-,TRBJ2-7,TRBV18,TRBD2,TGTGCCAGCTCACCCGGGGGGACTAACTACGAGCAGTACTTC,CASSPGGTNYEQYF
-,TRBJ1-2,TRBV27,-,TGTGCCAGCAGTTTAACAGGGTACGGCTATGGCTACACCTTC,CASSLTGYGYGYTF
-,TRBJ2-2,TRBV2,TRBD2,TGTGCCAGCAGTGAAAATGCGGCGGGGGCGAACACCGGGGAGCTGTTTTTT,CASSENAAGANTGELFF
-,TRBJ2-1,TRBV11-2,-,TGTGCCAGCAGCTTAGTAGCCAGACTAAGGGAGCAGTTCTTC,CASSLVARLREQFF
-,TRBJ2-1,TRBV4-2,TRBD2,TGTGCCAGCAGCCAAGCGCGGGAGATGAGGTACAATGAGCAGTTCTTC,CASSQAREMRYNEQFF
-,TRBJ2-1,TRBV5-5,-,TGTGCCAGCAGCTGGGGGGGCTTCTCGTCCTCCTACAATGAGCAGTTCTTC,CASSWGGFSSSYNEQFF
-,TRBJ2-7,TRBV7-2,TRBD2,TGTGCCAGCAGCCGTACAGAGATAGCGGGAGGTCTGAACGAGCAGTACTTC,CASSRTEIAGGLNEQYF
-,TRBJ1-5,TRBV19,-,TGTGCCAGTAGTGTTGGGGGGGCGATCAATCAGCCCCAGCATTTT,CASSVGGAINQPQHF
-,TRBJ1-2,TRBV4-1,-,TGCGCCAGCAGCCAAGGGACAGCCTATGGCTACACCTTC,CASSQGTAYGYTF
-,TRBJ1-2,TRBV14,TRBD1,TGTGCCAGCAGCCAAGATTGGACAGGCGGCTACACCTTC,CASSQDWTGGYTF
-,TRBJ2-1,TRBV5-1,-,TGCGCCAGCAGCTTTTCATACAATGAGCAGTTCTTC,CASSFSYNEQFF
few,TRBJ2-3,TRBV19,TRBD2,TGTGCCACGGGACTAGCGGACGGCACAGATACGCAGTATTTT,CATGLADGTDTQYF
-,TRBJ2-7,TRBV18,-,TGTGCCAGCTCACCGACAGAACTATCCTACGAGCAGTACTTC,CASSPTELSYEQYF
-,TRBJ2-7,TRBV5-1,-,TGCGCCAGCAGCTCGCCTGGTGGAGCCCAGCTCCACGAGCAGTACTTC,CASSSPGGAQLHEQYF
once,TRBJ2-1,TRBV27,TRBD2,TGTGCCAGCATGACGTGGGGGGGTGAGCAGTTCTTC,CASMTWGGEQFF
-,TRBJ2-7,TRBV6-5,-,TGTGCCAGCAGTTATCTGAGGACAGCGTGGCCCAGCGAGCAGTACTTC,CASSYLRTAWPSEQYF
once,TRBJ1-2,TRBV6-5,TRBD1,TGTGCCAGCAGTAGCCCCCGGGACAGCTATTATGGCTACACCTTC,CASSSPRDSYYGYTF
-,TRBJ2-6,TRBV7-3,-,TGTGCCAGCAGCTTAACGTCAGGGGCCGGGGCCAACGTCCTGACTTTC,CASSLTSGAGANVLTF
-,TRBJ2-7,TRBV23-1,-,TGCGCCAGCAGTCGCGGAAAAACCTACGAGCAGTACTTC,CASSRGKTYEQYF
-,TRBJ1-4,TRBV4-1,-,TGCGCCAGCAGCCAAGATGGTCGGGGTGCAAATGAAAAACTGTTTTTT,CASSQDGRGANEKLFF
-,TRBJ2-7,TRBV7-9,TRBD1,TGTGCCAGCAGCTATCTTCTCACACAGGGGGCTCGGAACGAGCAGTACTTC,CASSYLLTQGARNEQYF
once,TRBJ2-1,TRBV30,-,TGTGCCTGGGAGAGTTTAGAGGGACTGGGAAATGAGCAGTTCTTC,CAWESLEGLGNEQFF
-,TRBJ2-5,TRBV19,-,TGTGCCAGTCGGGGGAAGAGGGCCGGGTACCAAGAGACCCAGTACTTC,CASRGKRAGYQETQYF